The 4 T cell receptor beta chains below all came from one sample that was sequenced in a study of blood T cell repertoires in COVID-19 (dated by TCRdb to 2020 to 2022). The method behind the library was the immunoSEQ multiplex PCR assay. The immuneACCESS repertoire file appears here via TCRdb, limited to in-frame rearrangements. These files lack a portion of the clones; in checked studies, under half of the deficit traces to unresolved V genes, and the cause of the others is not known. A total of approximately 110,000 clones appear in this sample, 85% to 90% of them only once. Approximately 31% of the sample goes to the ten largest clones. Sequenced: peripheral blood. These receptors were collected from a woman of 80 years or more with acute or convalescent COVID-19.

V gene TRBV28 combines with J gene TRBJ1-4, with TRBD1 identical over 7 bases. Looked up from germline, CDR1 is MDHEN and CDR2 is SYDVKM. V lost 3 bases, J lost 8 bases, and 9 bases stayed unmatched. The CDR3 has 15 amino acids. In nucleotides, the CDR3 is TGTGCCAGCAGTTTCGTACAGGGGTTGAGAGAAAAACTGTTTTTT. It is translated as CASSFVQGLREKLFF.

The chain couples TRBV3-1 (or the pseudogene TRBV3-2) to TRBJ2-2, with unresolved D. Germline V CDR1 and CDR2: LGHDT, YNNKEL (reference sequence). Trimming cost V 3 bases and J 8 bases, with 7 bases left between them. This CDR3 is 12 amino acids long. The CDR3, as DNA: TGTGCCAGCAGCCAGGAGAGAGGGGAGCTGTTTTTT. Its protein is CASSQERGELFF.

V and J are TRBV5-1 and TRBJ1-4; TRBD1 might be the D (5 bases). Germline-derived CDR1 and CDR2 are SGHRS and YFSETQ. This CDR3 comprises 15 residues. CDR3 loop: CTTDPRLTWGEKLFF. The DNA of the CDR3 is TGCACCACCGACCCCCGTCTTACCTGGGGCGAAAAACTGTTTTTT.

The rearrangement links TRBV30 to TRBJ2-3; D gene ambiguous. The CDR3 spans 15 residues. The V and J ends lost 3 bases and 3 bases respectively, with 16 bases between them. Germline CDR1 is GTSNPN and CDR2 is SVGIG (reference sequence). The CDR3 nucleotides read TGTGCCTGGAGCGATACGGGTTTTCGGACAGATACGCAGTATTTT. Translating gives CAWSDTGFRTDTQYF.